One sample yielded the 25 T cell receptor beta chains listed below, sequenced in a study of spatial heterogeneity in lung cancer. Time point given: sample taken at primary tumor resection. TCRdb ran MiXCR on the 5' RACE reads and lists one entry per CDR3 protein. The table records about 21,000 distinct CDR3 sequences, about 4.6% of them present only once. Here the sequenced sample was PBMCs, taken at surgery. Receptors were obtained from a male donor with early-stage non-small cell lung cancer.

This clonotype has at least ten counts. The chain couples TRBV5-1 to TRBJ2-1, with D possibly TRBD2 on 6 matching bases. CDR1 and CDR2 from the germline V gene are SGHRS and YFSETQ. The V end was cut by 4 bases, the J end by 10 bases, with 12 bases between. There are 12 residues in the CDR3. CDR3 loop: CASSDGTREQFF. CDR3 bases: TGCGCCAGCAGCGACGGGACTCGGGAGCAGTTCTTC.

The sample holds many counts of this clonotype. The chain uses TRBV27 and TRBJ1-1; D gene unclear. Per the germline V gene, CDR1 is MNHEY and CDR2 is SMNVEV (reference sequence). V shed 3 bases and J shed 1 base, with 3 bases lying between them. CDR3 size: 12 residues. DNA for the CDR3: TGTGCCAGCAGTTTTGGGAACACTGAAGCTTTCTTT. Translating gives CASSFGNTEAFF.

This clonotype was observed many times. The chain recombines TRBV5-1 with TRBJ2-1; D not resolved. The CDR3 totals 14 residues. Germline V gene sequence: CDR1 SGHRS, CDR2 YFSETQ. V lost 6 bases and J 8 bases, leaving 18 bases between the germline ends. The CDR3 sequence is CASKAIVGGYEQFF. DNA of the CDR3: TGCGCCAGCAAGGCGATAGTCGGTGGGTATGAGCAGTTCTTC. Full variable domain (missing parts from reference TRBV5-1 and TRBJ2-1): KAGVTQTPRYLIKTRGQQVTLSCSPISGHRSVSWYQQTPGQGLQFLFEYFSETQRNKGNFPGRFSGRQFSNSRSEMNVSTLELGDSALYLCASKAIVGGYEQFFGPGTRLTVL.

This clonotype was picked up many times. The J gene is TRBJ2-7, the V gene TRBV2; D not certain. V lost 3 bases and J 2 bases, leaving 14 bases between the germline ends. Germline CDR1 and CDR2: SNHLY and FYNNEI. CDR3 size: 15 residues. The CDR3 sequence: CASSDDKAFPYEQYF. DNA of the CDR3: TGTGCCAGCAGTGACGACAAGGCCTTTCCCTACGAGCAGTACTTC. Using reference TRBV2 and TRBJ2-7 for the parts outside the CDR3, the full variable domain is EPEVTQTPSHQVTQMGQEVILRCVPISNHLYFYWYRQILGQKVEFLVSFYNNEISEKSEIFDDQFSVERPDGSNFTLKIRSTKLEDSAMYFCASSDDKAFPYEQYFGPGTRLTVT.

This clonotype was seen many times. The V gene is TRBV5-1, the J gene TRBJ2-7, with a possible D match to TRBD2 (6 bases). The length of the CDR3 is 13 residues. Germline assignment: CDR1 SGHRS and CDR2 YFSETQ. Trimming pared 3 bases from V and 3 bases from J, leaving 10 bases between. CDR3 region: CASSWRVGYEQYF. The CDR3 DNA is TGCGCCAGCAGCTGGAGGGTTGGCTACGAGCAGTACTTC.

In this sample, this clonotype turned up once. A much larger clone differs from this one at a single base, so this may be a read error. The chain links TRBV7-2 to TRBJ2-1; weak D call: TRBD2 (5 bases). Germline CDR1 is SGHTA and CDR2 is FQGNSA. This CDR3 comprises 13 residues. V lost 4 bases and J 7 bases, leaving 11 bases between the germline ends. The CDR3 DNA is TGTGCCAGCAGCTCAAATAGGGAGAATGAGCAGTTCTTC. It is translated as CASSSNRENEQFF.

This clonotype was seen ten or more times. The genes are TRBV10-3 and TRBJ2-7; D unclear. V dropped 6 bases and J dropped 3 bases, with 9 bases sitting between them. Germline CDR1 and CDR2: ENHRY and SYGVKD. This CDR3 has 12 amino acids. The CDR3 DNA follows: TGTGCCATCAGGGATGTCGGCTACGAGCAGTACTTC. Translation gives CAIRDVGYEQYF.

This clonotype was counted ten times or more. The chain has TRBV9 and TRBJ2-7; the D is unclear. V gave up 3 bases and J gave up 0 bases, with 4 bases separating them. Germline V gene sequence: CDR1 SGDLS, CDR2 YYNGEE. This CDR3 region has 12 residues. The DNA for the CDR3 is TGTGCCAGCAGCGCCAACTCCTACGAGCAGTACTTC. It encodes CASSANSYEQYF.

This clonotype is categorized as medium-sized. CDR3 coding DNA: TGCAGCGGCAGGACTAGCTACAATGAGCAGTTCTTC. Its protein product is CSGRTSYNEQFF. The genes are TRBV29-1 and TRBJ2-1, with 7 bases fitting TRBD2. V lost 7 bases and J lost 3; bases outside the gene matches: 3. The CDR3 loop spans 12 amino acids. The V gene's germline CDR1 is SQVTM and CDR2 ANQGSEA.

This clonotype has a count of ten or more. The rearrangement joins TRBV2 to TRBJ1-4; D possibly corresponds to TRBD1 (5 bases). Germline V gene sequence: CDR1 SNHLY, CDR2 FYNNEI. V was shortened by 3 bases and J by 6 bases, with 11 bases between the two germline ends. The CDR3 spans 14 residues. The CDR3 coding sequence is TGTGCCAGCAGTGAGGACATTGGCGATGAAAAACTGTTTTTT. It specifies CASSEDIGDEKLFF.

This clonotype was detected a few times. The chain carries TRBV19 and TRBJ2-3; no clear D gene. With 6 bases removed from V and 2 bases from J, the gap between germline ends came to 15 bases. The CDR3 totals 15 residues. Per germline, CDR1 LNHDA and CDR2 SQIVND (reference sequence). The CDR3 reads CASRFRAEITDTQYF. The CDR3 DNA sequence: TGTGCCAGTAGATTCCGGGCAGAGATCACAGATACGCAGTATTTT.

At least ten counts were recorded for this clonotype. The rearrangement uses TRBV5-8 and TRBJ2-7; TRBD1 matches 8 bases. The CDR3 has 15 amino acids. Germline-derived CDR1 and CDR2 are SGHTS and YDEGEE. After removal of 7 bases from V and 4 bases from J, the junction contained 13 bases not matched to a gene. CDR3: CASSTGDSHRYEQYF. The CDR3 DNA reads TGTGCCAGCTCGACAGGGGACTCTCACCGATACGAGCAGTACTTC.

This clonotype ranks as medium-sized (0.01 to 0.1%). The chain employs TRBV10-3 and TRBJ1-4; 7 bases are shared with TRBD1. The CDR3 covers 14 residues. CDR1 and CDR2 from the germline V gene are ENHRY and SYGVKD. V lost 6 bases and J lost 3; bases outside the gene matches: 4. CDR3 coding DNA: TGTGCCATCAGCCGACAGGGAGCTAATGAAAAACTGTTTTTT. Amino acid sequence: CAISRQGANEKLFF.

Within the sample, this clonotype is medium-sized (0.01 to 0.1%). CDR3 nucleotides: TGTGCCATCAGCGGTAGCGGGAGCCCGAGGGGTGAGCAGTTCTTC. This encodes CAISGSGSPRGEQFF. The rearrangement uses TRBV10-3 and TRBJ2-1; 9 nucleotides align to TRBD2. There are 15 residues in the CDR3. The V gene end was trimmed by 6 bases and the J gene end by 9 bases; junction bases not matched to a gene: 12. Germline assignment: CDR1 ENHRY and CDR2 SYGVKD.

At least ten counts were recorded for this clonotype. The V and J genes are TRBV9 and TRBJ2-7; 7 bases align to TRBD2. Germline V CDR1 and CDR2: SGDLS, YYNGEE. This CDR3 has 14 amino acids. Trimming took 2 bases from V and 0 from J; bases not matched to a gene: 2. The CDR3 here is CASSVSGTSYEQYF. For the CDR3, the DNA is TGTGCCAGCAGCGTCAGCGGGACCTCCTACGAGCAGTACTTC.

At least ten counts were recorded for this clonotype. The chain is built from TRBV9 and TRBJ2-5, with D perhaps TRBD2 (6 bases). V dropped 7 bases and J dropped 5 bases, with 18 bases sitting between them. This CDR3 spans 14 amino acids. Germline CDR1 and CDR2: SGDLS and YYNGEE. CDR3 DNA sequence: TGTGCCAGCGGTGGAGGGACTTGGGCGGAGACCCAGTACTTC. Its protein product is CASGGGTWAETQYF. Supplemented by reference TRBV9 and TRBJ2-5, the full variable domain reads DSGVTQTPKHLITATGQRVTLRCSPRSGDLSVYWYQQSLDQGLQFLIQYYNGEERAKGNILERFSAQQFPDLHSELNLSSLELGDSALYFCASGGGTWAETQYFGPGTRLLVL.

This clonotype was observed at least ten times. The chain carries TRBV9 and TRBJ2-1; 7 bases agree with TRBD1. CDR1 and CDR2 (germline): SGDLS, YYNGEE. The CDR3 consists of 15 residues. V gave up 4 bases and J gave up 3 bases; unmatched junction bases: 7. The CDR3 loop is CASSPRQGDYNEQFF. The DNA of the CDR3 is TGTGCCAGCAGCCCAAGACAGGGAGACTACAATGAGCAGTTCTTC.

Many counts were recorded for this clonotype. The V and J genes are TRBV24-1 and TRBJ2-3, with 9 bases aligning to TRBD2. The germline CDR1 and CDR2 sequences are KGHDR and SFDVKD. Germline trimming cut 3 bases from V and 3 bases from J; bases unmatched to any gene: 6. The CDR3 runs to 16 residues. DNA for the CDR3: TGTGCCACCAGTGATGTGGGACTAGCTAAAACAGATACGCAGTATTTT. Translating it yields CATSDVGLAKTDTQYF.

This clonotype was counted ten times or more. The chain employs TRBV6-5 and TRBJ2-7, with D unresolved. With 2 bases removed from V and 2 bases from J, the gap between germline ends came to 16 bases. This CDR3 region has 16 residues. Germline lookup yields CDR1 MNHEY and CDR2 SVGAGI. The CDR3 DNA is TGTGCCAGCAGTTACAAGTACGGGCAGCCCGCCTACGAGCAGTACTTC. Its protein is CASSYKYGQPAYEQYF.

This clonotype was detected many times. As DNA, the CDR3 is TGCGCCAGCAGTCAGTTAGACAGGGGGTGTGGCACAGATACGCAGTATTTT. Translated: CASSQLDRGCGTDTQYF. V and J are TRBV23-1 and TRBJ2-3; 9 bases are shared with TRBD1. TRBV23-1 is annotated as an ORF whose role is uncertain. There are 17 residues in the CDR3. Trimming cost V 3 bases and J 1 base; bases outside gene matches: 8.

In its sample, this clonotype was seen a few times. The chain joins TRBV5-1 to TRBJ2-5, with 12 bases that match TRBD1. Germline values: CDR1 SGHRS, CDR2 YFSETQ. This CDR3 region has 16 residues. Trimming removed 4 bases from V and 5 bases from J; junction bases left unmatched: 9. The CDR3 sequence: CASSPTGTGGLETQYF. CDR3 DNA sequence: TGCGCCAGCAGCCCGACCGGGACAGGGGGCCTGGAGACCCAGTACTTC.

This clonotype was found many times. This chain links TRBV20-1 with TRBJ2-4; 8 bases fit TRBD2. Germline values: CDR1 DFQATT, CDR2 SNEGSKA (reference sequence). The CDR3 spans 16 residues. The V gene end was trimmed by 0 bases and the J gene end by 3 bases; junction bases not matched to a gene: 7. CDR3 nucleotides: TGCAGTGCTAGAGACCCGGGGGGGCCGGACAAAAACATTCAGTACTTC. The encoded protein is CSARDPGGPDKNIQYF.

The chain has TRBV19 and TRBJ1-1; D is possibly TRBD1 (6 bases). This CDR3 contains 14 residues. The germline V and J ends were trimmed by 4 bases and 3 bases, with 12 bases remaining between them. Germline CDR1 LNHDA, CDR2 SQIVND (reference sequence). Written as DNA, the CDR3 is TGTGCCAGTAGTACTGACAGGTGGTACACTGAAGCTTTCTTT. It encodes CASSTDRWYTEAFF.

This clonotype was observed a handful of times. The chain joins TRBV19 to TRBJ2-2; D not certain. The CDR3 loop spans 15 amino acids. Trimming shortened V by 3 bases and J by 6 bases, and 14 bases separated the two germline ends. The germline gives CDR1 LNHDA, CDR2 SQIVND (reference sequence). The CDR3 loop is CASSIEGVRSGELFF. As DNA, the CDR3 is TGTGCCAGTAGTATTGAAGGAGTACGATCCGGGGAGCTGTTTTTT.

This clonotype was recorded many times. This chain uses TRBV27 with TRBJ2-2, with D tentatively TRBD2 (5 bases). The CDR3 covers 15 residues. The V and J ends lost 11 bases and 5 bases respectively, with 21 bases between them. From germline, CDR1 is MNHEY and CDR2 SMNVEV (reference sequence). CDR3 DNA sequence: TGTGCCTCCCTACCGGTAGCGAAGGGAACCGGGGAGCTGTTTTTT. This sequence encodes CASLPVAKGTGELFF.